This T cell receptor beta chain is drawn from a study of lymphopenia after photon versus proton radiotherapy. Study-wide results and caveats: Better survival with proton therapy was suggested as possible, not demonstrated. Post-nadir diversity loss with photons came from oligoclonal expansion, particularly CD8+ Temra cells.

In this sample, this clone turned up a few times. The antigen is unknown. Germline CDR1 SGHTA, CDR2 FQGNSA. This CDR3 region has 15 residues. V was shortened by 6 bases and J by 1 base, with 15 bases between the two germline ends. TCRdb's copy holds only in-frame clones and misses some; the assay was immunoSEQ multiplex PCR. The table lists about 4,500 clones, about 70% of them singletons, with approximately 46% in the top ten. The clonotype comes from a man at least 80 years old with esophageal cancer. The chain is built from TRBV7-2 and TRBJ2-5; tentatively, D is TRBD1 (6 bases). This sample comprised peripheral blood, obtained from a patient treated with proton-based radiotherapy. Here the CDR3 DNA reads TGTGCCAGCAGGAGACAGGTGACAGCCCAAGAGACCCAGTACTTC. Translation: CASRRQVTAQETQYF.